The 25 T cell receptor beta chains in this list originate from one sample, sequenced in a study of cytomegalovirus exposure and HLA in healthy donors. With 60 Vbeta and 13 Jbeta primers, the PCR was carried out. Profiled with immunoSEQ multiplex PCR; TCRdb holds only in-frame clones, not every one. The repertoire holds about 220,000 clones, with over 65% as singletons. Specimen: PBMCs. The receptors originated from a man in his late teens or twenties in good health and CMV-seronegative.

The J gene is TRBJ2-5, the V gene TRBV5-1; 7 nucleotides match TRBD1. Germline CDR1 and CDR2: SGHRS and YFSETQ. CDR3 size: 17 residues. Germline trimming cut 4 bases from V and 1 base from J; bases unmatched to any gene: 13. CDR3 bases: TGCGCCAGCAGCACGGAATACGGACAGGTGGGCCAAGAGACCCAGTACTTC. The encoded protein is CASSTEYGQVGQETQYF.

V gene TRBV2 combines with J gene TRBJ2-3, with D perhaps matching TRBD1 (6 bases). The V end lost 6 bases, the J end lost 7 bases, and 14 bases lay between the germline ends. The germline V gene has CDR1 SNHLY and CDR2 FYNNEI. The CDR3 length is 13 residues. The CDR3 is CASRQNTGYTQYF. The CDR3 coding sequence is TGTGCCAGCAGGCAAAATACAGGGTATACGCAGTATTTT.

To note about this clone: The sample has other DNA sequences that encode this CDR3 too. The V gene is TRBV5-1, the J gene TRBJ2-2, with 8 bases fitting TRBD1. The germline V gene has CDR1 SGHRS and CDR2 YFSETQ. Trimming at V came to 4 bases and at J to 1 base, leaving 6 bases not matched to a gene. This CDR3 spans 16 amino acids. The CDR3 DNA follows: TGCGCCAGCAGCAATACCGGGACAGGGAACACCGGGGAGCTGTTTTTT. Its protein product is CASSNTGTGNTGELFF. Full variable domain (rest looked up from reference TRBV5-1 and TRBJ2-2): KAGVTQTPRYLIKTRGQQVTLSCSPISGHRSVSWYQQTPGQGLQFLFEYFSETQRNKGNFPGRFSGRQFSNSRSEMNVSTLELGDSALYLCASSNTGTGNTGELFFGEGSRLTVL.

CDR3 region: CASSQDRGTSGMYEQYF. The CDR3 region has the DNA TGTGCCAGCAGCCAAGATCGGGGGACTAGCGGGATGTACGAGCAGTACTTC. V and J are TRBV14 and TRBJ2-7; the match to TRBD2 covers 13 bases. The V gene's germline CDR1 is SGHDN and CDR2 FVKESK. With V trimmed by 0 bases and J by 4 bases, 6 bases remained unmatched. The CDR3 runs to 17 residues.

The chain carries TRBV4-2 and TRBJ1-4; TRBD1 matches 10 bases. Germline assignment: CDR1 LGHNA and CDR2 YNFKEQ. The CDR3 runs 14 residues. Germline trimming cut 6 bases from V and 5 bases from J; bases unmatched to any gene: 3. The CDR3 sequence: CASRPGQGNEKLFF. The CDR3, as DNA: TGTGCCAGCAGGCCGGGACAGGGGAATGAAAAACTGTTTTTT.

This clone was seen more than once but under ten times. V and J are TRBV5-1 and TRBJ2-5; possibly TRBD1 for D (6 bases). Germline V gives CDR1 SGHRS, CDR2 YFSETQ. V lost 1 base and J lost 2, with 12 bases in between. The CDR3 extends over 15 amino acids. CDR3 DNA sequence: TGCGCCAGCAGCTTGAGTGGGGGCCTACAAGAGACCCAGTACTTC. Protein: CASSLSGGLQETQYF.

The chain recombines TRBV10-1 with TRBJ2-3, with 8 nucleotides matching TRBD2. Germline V CDR1 and CDR2: WNHNN, SYGVQD (reference sequence). The V and J ends lost 2 bases and 2 bases, in that order; junction bases with no gene match: 3. The CDR3 has 15 residues. CDR3 residues: CASSESGSFTDTQYF. The CDR3 nucleotides are TGCGCCAGCAGTGAGAGCGGGAGTTTCACAGATACGCAGTATTTT.

The gene calls are TRBV2 and TRBJ1-2, with 11 bases that match TRBD1. The CDR3 runs 15 residues. The V gene's germline CDR1 is SNHLY and CDR2 FYNNEI. Trimming removed 3 bases from V and 3 bases from J; junction bases left unmatched: 3. In nucleotides, the CDR3 is TGTGCCAGCAGTGACAGGACAGGGGGCGACTATGGCTACACCTTC. Translating gives CASSDRTGGDYGYTF.

The rearrangement uses TRBV25-1 and TRBJ2-2; 8 bases align to TRBD2. The CDR3 extends over 16 amino acids. Losses at the gene ends were 5 bases for V and 7 bases for J; bases not matched to a gene: 12. CDR1 and CDR2 from the germline V gene are MGHDK and SYGVNS. CDR3 loop: CASSPRTSGFNGELFF. The CDR3 DNA reads TGTGCCAGCAGTCCCCGAACTAGCGGTTTCAACGGGGAGCTGTTTTTT.

This clone was observed a single time. The chain combines TRBV2 with TRBJ2-1; 7 bases are a match to TRBD2. The CDR3 loop spans 14 amino acids. CDR1 and CDR2 from the germline V gene are SNHLY and FYNNEI. With 11 bases clipped from V and 0 bases from J, the junction kept 7 bases outside the gene matches. The CDR3 DNA is TGTGCCGGCAATGGCGGGAGCTCCTACAATGAGCAGTTCTTC. The encoded protein is CAGNGGSSYNEQFF.

The chain has TRBV7-8 and TRBJ1-2; 9 nucleotides align to TRBD1. Germline V gene lookup returns CDR1 SGHVS and CDR2 FQNEAQ. Trimming at V came to 3 bases and at J to 6 bases, leaving 8 bases not matched to a gene. There are 15 residues in the CDR3. Written as DNA, the CDR3 is TGTGCCAGCAGCTTCCCCGGACAGGGGAAGGATGGCTACACCTTC. Its translation: CASSFPGQGKDGYTF.

The chain joins TRBV6-1 to TRBJ2-2; D not resolved. The V end lost 1 base, the J end lost 6 bases, and 6 bases lay between the germline ends. The CDR3 runs to 13 residues. Germline V lookup: CDR1 MNHNS, CDR2 SASEGT. CDR3: CASSEVSAGELFF. The CDR3 region has the DNA TGTGCCAGCAGTGAAGTATCGGCCGGGGAGCTGTTTTTT.

The rearrangement uses TRBV28 and TRBJ2-3; 7 positions match TRBD2. CDR3 size: 16 residues. Germline lookup yields CDR1 MDHEN and CDR2 SYDVKM. Trimming removed 2 bases from V and 6 bases from J; junction bases left unmatched: 11. CDR3 amino acids: CASSLTPSGDQDTQYF. Here the CDR3 DNA reads TGTGCCAGCAGTTTAACCCCTAGCGGAGATCAGGATACGCAGTATTTT.

The chain has TRBV7-3 and TRBJ2-1; a weak D match, TRBD2 (6 bases). This CDR3 is built from 12 residues. The germline V gene encodes CDR1 SGHTA and CDR2 FQGTGA. The ends were cut back, 3 bases at V and 9 bases at J, with 9 bases in the middle. The CDR3 coding sequence is TGTGCCAGCAGCTTCGGAGGGCGTGAGCAGTTCTTC. This codes for CASSFGGREQFF.

The chain links TRBV27 to TRBJ2-5, with 8 bases identical to TRBD1. The length of the CDR3 is 14 residues. Germline V gene sequence: CDR1 MNHEY, CDR2 SMNVEV (reference sequence). The V gene end was trimmed by 5 bases and the J gene end by 5 bases; junction bases not matched to a gene: 7. CDR3 bases: TGTGCCAGCAGTCTCACGACAGGGGTCGAGACCCAGTACTTC. Its protein is CASSLTTGVETQYF.

The gene calls are TRBV29-1 and TRBJ2-1; D unclear. Germline V gene sequence: CDR1 SQVTM, CDR2 ANQGSEA. The CDR3 covers 13 residues. The V end was cut by 3 bases, the J end by 6 bases, with 12 bases between. The chain's CDR3 is CSVEESPVNEQFF. The CDR3, as DNA: TGCAGCGTTGAGGAGTCCCCGGTCAATGAGCAGTTCTTC.

The V gene is TRBV2, the J gene TRBJ2-2, with TRBD2 as a possible D gene (6 bases). Germline-derived CDR1 and CDR2 are SNHLY and FYNNEI. V was shortened by 1 base and J by 3 bases, with 9 bases between the two germline ends. This CDR3 comprises 15 residues. CDR3 region: CASSEGDLYTGELFF. The CDR3 DNA reads as TGTGCCAGCAGTGAAGGGGACTTGTACACCGGGGAGCTGTTTTTT.

The chain has TRBV5-1 and TRBJ1-1, with D unclear. V was trimmed by 1 base and J by 0 bases, leaving 10 bases between them. The CDR3 sequence is 15 residues long. Germline CDR1 and CDR2: SGHRS and YFSETQ. In DNA form, the CDR3 reads TGCGCCAGCAGCTTGCGGGGAGGCGTGAACACTGAAGCTTTCTTT. This codes for CASSLRGGVNTEAFF.

This rearrangement joins TRBV5-1 to TRBJ2-1; 7 nucleotides align to TRBD1. Germline assignment: CDR1 SGHRS and CDR2 YFSETQ. The CDR3 runs to 14 residues. The V segment lost 4 bases and the J segment 4 bases; nucleotides outside the gene matches: 5. CDR3 loop: CASSLDREYNEQFF. CDR3 coding DNA: TGCGCCAGCAGCCTCGACAGGGAGTACAATGAGCAGTTCTTC.

This chain joins TRBV5-4 and TRBJ1-2; maybe TRBD1 (6 bases). CDR3 size: 14 residues. The V and J ends lost 6 bases and 0 bases respectively, with 12 bases between them. Germline V gene sequence: CDR1 SGHNT, CDR2 YYREEE (reference sequence). In nucleotides, the CDR3 is TGTGCCAGCACCTCCAGGGGTTCTAACTATGGCTACACCTTC. Translating gives CASTSRGSNYGYTF.

V usage is TRBV2 and J usage is TRBJ2-7; D remains unclear. V lost 10 bases and J lost 2, with 12 bases in between. CDR3 length equals 12 residues. Germline-derived CDR1 and CDR2 are SNHLY and FYNNEI. DNA of the CDR3: TGTGCCACGTCACAGAGCACCTACGAGCAGTACTTC. Its protein product is CATSQSTYEQYF.

The V gene is TRBV28, the J gene TRBJ2-1, with D possibly being TRBD1 (6 bases). CDR3 length: 15 amino acids. The V gene lost 6 bases and the J gene lost 0 bases, with 12 bases spanning the gap. CDR1 is MDHEN and CDR2 is SYDVKM in the germline V gene. CDR3 protein: CASSPGQLSYNEQFF. The CDR3, as DNA: TGTGCCAGCAGCCCCGGACAGCTCTCCTACAATGAGCAGTTCTTC. Full variable domain (rest looked up from reference TRBV28 and TRBJ2-1): DVKVTQSSRYLVKRTGEKVFLECVQDMDHENMFWYRQDPGLGLRLIYFSYDVKMKEKGDIPEGYSVSREKKERFSLILESASTNQTSMYLCASSPGQLSYNEQFFGPGTRLTVL.

With respect to this clone: This specimen includes other DNA sequences encoding the same CDR3. The rearrangement links TRBV30 to TRBJ2-7; a possible D gene is TRBD2 (6 bases). The CDR3 covers 14 residues. The germline V gene encodes CDR1 GTSNPN and CDR2 SVGIG (reference sequence). Trimming left V 1 base short and J 3 bases short, with 13 bases between. The chain's CDR3 is CAWSAGTGDYEQYF. The CDR3 nucleotides read TGTGCCTGGAGTGCCGGGACGGGAGACTACGAGCAGTACTTC. Variable domain in full (rest from reference TRBV30 and TRBJ2-7): SQTIHQWPATLVQPVGSPLSLECTVEGTSNPNLYWYRQAAGRGLQLLFYSVGIGQISSEVPQNLSASRPQDRQFILSSKKLLLSDSGFYLCAWSAGTGDYEQYFGPGTRLTVT.

The V and J genes are TRBV7-3 and TRBJ2-5; TRBD2 is a possible D gene (6 bases). CDR1 and CDR2 (germline): SGHTA, FQGTGA. Trimming took 5 bases from V and 5 from J, leaving 12 bases between them. The CDR3 is made up of 13 amino acids. The CDR3 region is CASSTGEGETQYF. The DNA for the CDR3 is TGTGCCAGCAGCACGGGAGAGGGTGAGACCCAGTACTTC.

The chain joins TRBV5-1 to TRBJ2-1; TRBD1 agrees at 8 bases. The V and J ends lost 7 bases and 4 bases, in that order; junction bases with no gene match: 10. Germline V gene sequence: CDR1 SGHRS, CDR2 YFSETQ. The length of the CDR3 is 15 residues. The CDR3 loop is CASSQRTGTYNEQFF. The CDR3 region has the DNA TGCGCCAGCTCGCAAAGGACAGGGACATACAATGAGCAGTTCTTC.